This T cell receptor (beta chain) was sequenced for a study of identifying expanded T cells in peripheral blood. Regarding the study as a whole: Differentially abundant clones: about 1.2 between replicates, 16.4 at two to three weeks, 19 to 20 at four. Variance in clone template counts between roughly 2-week samples significantly increased with total template count across all healthy donors.

As to this clone: Its antigen is unknown.

Sequencing was performed with immunoSEQ multiplex PCR; in TCRdb, only in-frame clones are kept and a portion is missing. The sample lists tens of thousands of clones; 70% to 90% were seen once. During the collection period, no donor immune events like infections were recorded. The CDR3 is 13 residues long. V lost 2 bases, J lost 5 bases, and 12 bases lay in between. Germline V CDR1 and CDR2: GTSNPN, SVGIG (reference sequence). This clonotype originated in a person between 18 and 75 years old in good health. The chain joins TRBV30 to TRBJ1-1, with D perhaps TRBD1 (6 bases). The sequencing input was blood. CDR3 sequence reads: CAWSSQGATEAFF. The CDR3 DNA reads TGTGCCTGGAGTTCACAGGGCGCAACTGAAGCTTTCTTT.